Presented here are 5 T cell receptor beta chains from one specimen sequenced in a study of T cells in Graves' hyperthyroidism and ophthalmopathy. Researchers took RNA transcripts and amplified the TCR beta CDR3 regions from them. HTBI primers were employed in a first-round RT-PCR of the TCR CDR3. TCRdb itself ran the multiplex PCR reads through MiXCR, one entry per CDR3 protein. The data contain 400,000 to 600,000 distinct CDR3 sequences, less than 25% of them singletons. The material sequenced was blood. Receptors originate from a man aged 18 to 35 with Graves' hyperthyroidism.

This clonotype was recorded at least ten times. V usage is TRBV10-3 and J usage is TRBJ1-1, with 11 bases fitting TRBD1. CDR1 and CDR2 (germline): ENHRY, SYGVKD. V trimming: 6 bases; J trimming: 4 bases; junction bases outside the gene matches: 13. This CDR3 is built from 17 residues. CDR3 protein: CAIRDSGQGAGGTEAFF. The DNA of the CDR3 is TGTGCCATCAGGGATTCAGGACAGGGGGCAGGGGGCACTGAAGCTTTCTTT.

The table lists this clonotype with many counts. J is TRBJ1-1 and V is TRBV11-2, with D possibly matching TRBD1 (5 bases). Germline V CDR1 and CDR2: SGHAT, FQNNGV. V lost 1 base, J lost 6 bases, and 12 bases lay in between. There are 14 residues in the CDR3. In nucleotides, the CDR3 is TGTGCCAGCAGCTTAGTATCGGTGGGGGCTGAAGCTTTCTTT. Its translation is CASSLVSVGAEAFF.

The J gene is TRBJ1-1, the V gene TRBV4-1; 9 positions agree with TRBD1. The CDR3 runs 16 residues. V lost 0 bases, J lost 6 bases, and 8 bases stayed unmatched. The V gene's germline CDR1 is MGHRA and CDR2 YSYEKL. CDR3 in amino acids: CASSQEWDRAYSEAFF. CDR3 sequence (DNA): TGCGCCAGCAGCCAAGAGTGGGACAGGGCATACTCTGAAGCTTTCTTT.

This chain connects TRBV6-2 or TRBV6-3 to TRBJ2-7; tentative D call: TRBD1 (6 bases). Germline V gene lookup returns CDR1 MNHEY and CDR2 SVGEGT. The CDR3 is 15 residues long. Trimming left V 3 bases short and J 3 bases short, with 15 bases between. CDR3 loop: CASSYKLTGIYEQYF. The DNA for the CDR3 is TGTGCCAGCAGTTATAAATTGACAGGCATCTACGAGCAGTACTTC.

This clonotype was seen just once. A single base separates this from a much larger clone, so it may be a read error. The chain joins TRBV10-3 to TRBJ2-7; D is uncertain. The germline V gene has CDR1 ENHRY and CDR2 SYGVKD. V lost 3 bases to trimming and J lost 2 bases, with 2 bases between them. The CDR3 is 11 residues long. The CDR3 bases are TGTGCCATCAGTGACGCCTACGAGCAGTACTTC. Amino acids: CAISDAYEQYF.